One and the same sample provided the 28 T cell receptor beta chains below, sequenced in a study of cytomegalovirus exposure and HLA in healthy donors. This PCR relied on a set of 60 Vbeta primers and 13 Jbeta primers. The protocol was immunoSEQ multiplex PCR, while the TCRdb copy is restricted to in-frame clones and leaves out a portion. The sample lists tens of thousands of clones, less than 80% occurring once. Sequences were obtained from PBMCs. The receptors were gathered from a boy younger than 18 in good health and CMV-seropositive.

CDR3 DNA: TGTGCCAGTAGTATCCTGCAGGGACATTCTCGGTATGGGGATCAGCCCCAGCATTTT. Protein product: CASSILQGHSRYGDQPQHF. The J gene is TRBJ1-5, the V gene TRBV19, with D possibly matching TRBD1 (6 bases). Germline CDR1 reads LNHDA; CDR2 reads SQIVND (reference sequence). Trimming took off 3 bases at V and 5 bases at J, with 26 bases between the two ends. CDR3 length: 19 amino acids.

The chain recombines TRBV9 with TRBJ2-2; 9 bases are a match to TRBD2. The CDR3 length is 16 residues. CDR1 SGDLS and CDR2 YYNGEE come from the germline V gene. Germline trimming cut 4 bases from V and 7 bases from J; bases unmatched to any gene: 11. CDR3 sequence reads: CASSPTTAGGHGELFF. The CDR3 region has the DNA TGTGCCAGCAGCCCCACTACAGCGGGGGGCCACGGGGAGCTGTTTTTT.

The chain employs TRBV5-4 and TRBJ2-3; 9 nucleotides agree with TRBD2. V shed 1 base and J 3 bases; nucleotides not matched to a gene: 3. The CDR3 is made up of 15 amino acids. CDR1 and CDR2 (germline): SGHNT, YYREEE (reference sequence). The CDR3 region has the DNA TGTGCCAGCAGCTTGCCTAGCGGGGCAACAGATACGCAGTATTTT. It yields the protein CASSLPSGATDTQYF.

The rearrangement links TRBV4-3 to TRBJ2-7; D remains ambiguous. Per the germline V gene, CDR1 is LGHNA and CDR2 is YSLEER. V was cut by 0 bases and J by 2 bases, with 11 bases left in between. This CDR3 region has 15 residues. CDR3 protein: CASSQDTDGPYEQYF. The CDR3 region has the DNA TGCGCCAGCAGCCAAGATACAGACGGTCCCTACGAGCAGTACTTC.

The rearrangement joins TRBV9 to TRBJ2-7; no clear D gene. V lost 2 bases and J 0 bases, leaving 12 bases between the germline ends. Germline V CDR1 and CDR2: SGDLS, YYNGEE. The CDR3 sequence is 15 residues long. The chain's CDR3 is CASSVSGGSSYEQYF. The CDR3 DNA reads TGTGCCAGCAGCGTGTCCGGCGGCAGCTCCTACGAGCAGTACTTC.

This clone was detected only a few times. V gene TRBV6-5 combines with J gene TRBJ1-3; D unresolved. With 6 bases removed from V and 0 bases from J, the gap between germline ends came to 12 bases. Germline CDR1 and CDR2: MNHEY and SVGAGI. The CDR3 is made up of 15 amino acids. CDR3 sequence (DNA): TGTGCCAGCAGAACCAGGCAGAGCTCTGGAAACACCATATATTTT. Translation: CASRTRQSSGNTIYF.

This clone showed up just once. This chain uses TRBV5-1 with TRBJ2-3; a possible D gene is TRBD1 (8 bases). Germline CDR1 and CDR2: SGHRS and YFSETQ. The CDR3 extends over 18 amino acids. V was trimmed by 4 bases and J by 4 bases, leaving 25 bases between them. CDR3 coding DNA: TGCGCCAGCAGCCCCGGGGGGATTACAGGGGGACTTGCAGATACGCAGTATTTT. Its translation is CASSPGGITGGLADTQYF.

The chain recombines TRBV14 with TRBJ1-3, with D possibly TRBD1 on 5 matching bases. CDR1 and CDR2 from the germline V gene are SGHDN and FVKESK. Trimming stripped 2 bases from V and 8 bases from J, with 16 bases between. CDR3 length equals 15 residues. The CDR3 DNA reads TGTGCCAGCAGCCAAACTTACTTTACGGGGGACACCATATATTTT. Its protein is CASSQTYFTGDTIYF.

The chain is built from TRBV7-6 and TRBJ2-2; perhaps TRBD1 as D (6 bases). The CDR3 has 15 amino acids. V lost 3 bases, J lost 3 bases, and 11 bases lay in between. CDR1 and CDR2 (germline): SGHVS, FNYEAQ. The CDR3 nucleotides are TGTGCCAGCAGCTTTCGACCAGGGGACACCGGGGAGCTGTTTTTT. Translated, it gives CASSFRPGDTGELFF.

This clone was recorded a few times. This rearrangement joins TRBV7-3 to TRBJ2-7; 7 nucleotides line up with TRBD2. This CDR3 is built from 15 residues. The trim removed 2 bases at V and 0 bases at J, leaving 4 bases unmatched. The V gene's germline CDR1 is SGHTA and CDR2 FQGTGA. CDR3 sequence (DNA): TGTGCCAGCAGCTTAGGGGGGGAGAGCTCCTACGAGCAGTACTTC. Encoded protein: CASSLGGESSYEQYF.

V usage is TRBV4-2 and J usage is TRBJ2-1; D may be TRBD2 (6 bases). Germline V CDR1 and CDR2: LGHNA, YNFKEQ. This CDR3 region has 15 residues. Trimming left V 0 bases short and J 6 bases short, with 12 bases between. CDR3 coding DNA: TGTGCCAGCAGCCAAGAGAGGCTGGGGGGCAATGAGCAGTTCTTC. This encodes CASSQERLGGNEQFF.

For the CDR3, the DNA is TGTGCCAGCAGACCCAAGCGGGAGGGGTACAATGAGCAGTTCTTC. Residues: CASRPKREGYNEQFF. The chain has TRBV2 and TRBJ2-1, with 10 nucleotides matching TRBD2. Germline CDR1 is SNHLY and CDR2 is FYNNEI. The CDR3 runs to 15 residues. Trimming cost V 6 bases and J 4 bases; bases outside gene matches: 6. The full variable domain, completed using reference TRBV2 and TRBJ2-1, is EPEVTQTPSHQVTQMGQEVILRCVPISNHLYFYWYRQILGQKVEFLVSFYNNEISEKSEIFDDQFSVERPDGSNFTLKIRSTKLEDSAMYFCASRPKREGYNEQFFGPGTRLTVL.

In its sample, this clone was seen once. This chain links TRBV9 with TRBJ2-2, with a weak D call TRBD1 (6 bases). Germline lookup yields CDR1 SGDLS and CDR2 YYNGEE. This CDR3 has 16 residues. V dropped 0 bases and J dropped 1 base, with 10 bases sitting between them. The CDR3 nucleotides read TGTGCCAGCAGCGTAGGTCCAGGGGAGAACACCGGGGAGCTGTTTTTT. Its translation is CASSVGPGENTGELFF.

The J gene is TRBJ2-7, the V gene TRBV2; tentatively, D is TRBD1 (5 bases). The germline V and J ends were trimmed by 6 bases and 2 bases, with 11 bases remaining between them. CDR1 is SNHLY, CDR2 FYNNEI, per germline. The length of the CDR3 is 13 residues. CDR3 sequence reads: CASREDIAYEQYF. CDR3 coding DNA: TGTGCCAGCAGAGAGGACATTGCCTACGAGCAGTACTTC.

The chain links TRBV5-8 to TRBJ2-7; D is unresolved. Germline V gene data show CDR1 as SGHTS and CDR2 as YDEGEE. V shed 0 bases and J shed 2 bases, with 15 bases lying between them. The CDR3 is 16 amino acids. This chain's CDR3 is CASSLAVGSQPYEQYF. The CDR3, as DNA: TGTGCCAGCAGCTTGGCCGTCGGGTCTCAGCCCTACGAGCAGTACTTC. The full variable domain, its missing parts supplied by reference TRBV5-8 and TRBJ2-7, is EAGVTQSPTHLIKTRGQQATLRCSPISGHTSVYWYQQALGLGLQFLLWYDEGEERNRGNFPPRFSGRQFPNYSSELNVNALELEDSALYLCASSLAVGSQPYEQYFGPGTRLTVT.

The V gene is TRBV5-6, the J gene TRBJ1-2, with TRBD1 identical over 9 bases. Germline V gene sequence: CDR1 SGHDT, CDR2 YYEEEE. CDR3 size: 16 residues. The ends lost 4 bases at V and 4 bases at J; junction bases unmatched: 11. CDR3 amino acids: CASSVDRGRPSYGYTF. CDR3 nucleotide sequence: TGTGCCAGCAGCGTGGACAGGGGTCGCCCCTCCTATGGCTACACCTTC. Full variable domain (rest looked up from reference TRBV5-6 and TRBJ1-2): DAGVTQSPTHLIKTRGQQVTLRCSPKSGHDTVSWYQQALGQGPQFIFQYYEEEERQRGNFPDRFSGHQFPNYSSELNVNALLLGDSALYLCASSVDRGRPSYGYTFGSGTRLTVV.

The chain couples TRBV29-1 to TRBJ2-7; D is undetermined. Germline values: CDR1 SQVTM, CDR2 ANQGSEA. The V gene lost 3 bases and the J gene lost 0 bases, with 15 bases spanning the gap. The CDR3 extends over 15 amino acids. CDR3 DNA sequence: TGCAGCGTTGACCACCCGAGAGGTAGCTCCTACGAGCAGTACTTC. It translates to CSVDHPRGSSYEQYF.

The chain is built from TRBV10-3 and TRBJ2-3; 10 bases line up with TRBD2. Germline CDR1 ENHRY, CDR2 SYGVKD. V shed 10 bases and J 9 bases; nucleotides not matched to a gene: 13. This CDR3 region has 14 residues. CDR3 protein: CATTLAGESTTQYF. The CDR3 DNA reads TGTGCCACTACTCTAGCGGGAGAGTCTACGACGCAGTATTTT.

V and J are TRBV11-2 and TRBJ1-3, with a tentative D call TRBD1 (5 bases). V was trimmed by 5 bases and J by 3 bases, leaving 14 bases between them. This CDR3 comprises 15 residues. CDR1 is SGHAT, CDR2 FQNNGV, per germline. CDR3 DNA sequence: TGTGCCAGCAGCCCCGGGGGACGACTTGGAAACACCATATATTTT. It translates to CASSPGGRLGNTIYF.

The chain uses TRBV6-5 and TRBJ1-2, with D possibly matching TRBD1 (6 bases). V gave up 5 bases and J gave up 5 bases, with 18 bases separating them. CDR1 and CDR2 from the germline V gene are MNHEY and SVGAGI. The CDR3 totals 15 residues. CDR3 nucleotide sequence: TGTGCCAGCAGTCGATCCGACAGGAGCCCATATGGCTACACCTTC. This codes for CASSRSDRSPYGYTF.

The chain employs TRBV19 and TRBJ2-1; unclear D gene. There are 16 residues in the CDR3. Trimming pared 1 base from V and 6 bases from J, leaving 16 bases between. Germline lookup yields CDR1 LNHDA and CDR2 SQIVND (reference sequence). The CDR3: CASSIGPGFFSNEQFF. The CDR3 coding sequence is TGTGCCAGTAGTATAGGTCCAGGCTTTTTCAGCAATGAGCAGTTCTTC.

In the case of this clone: The junction and the germline gene differ at one end; a read error may be behind it. This sequence joins TRBV5-4 and TRBJ1-5, with TRBD1 matching 11 bases. The CDR3 extends over 16 amino acids. Germline V gene data show CDR1 as SGHNT and CDR2 as YYREEE (reference sequence). The CDR3 loop is CASSLGPDRGRQPQNF. The CDR3 coding sequence is TGTGCCAGCAGCTTGGGTCCGGACAGGGGGCGTCAGCCCCAGAATTTT.

The chain couples TRBV16 to TRBJ1-4; D not resolved. The germline CDR1 and CDR2 sequences are KGHSY and FQNENV. This CDR3 contains 15 residues. Trimming stripped 0 bases from V and 10 bases from J, with 15 bases between. The CDR3 region has the DNA TGTGCCAGCAGCCAATCCCGAGCGACTTCTGGAAAACTGTTTTTT. It yields the protein CASSQSRATSGKLFF. The full variable domain, with the rest looked up from reference TRBV16 and TRBJ1-4, is GEEVAQTPKHLVRGEGQKAKLYCAPIKGHSYVFWYQQVLKNEFKFLISFQNENVFDETGMPKERFSAKCLPNSPCSLEIQATKLEDSAVYFCASSQSRATSGKLFFGSGTQLSVL.

This clone was seen only a few times. The gene calls are TRBV30 and TRBJ2-7; D gene ambiguous. The germline gives CDR1 GTSNPN, CDR2 SVGIG (reference sequence). The CDR3 consists of 11 residues. Trimming took 4 bases from V and 6 from J, leaving 10 bases between them. The CDR3 reads CAWNYRSEQYF. For the CDR3, the DNA is TGTGCCTGGAACTATAGGAGCGAGCAGTACTTC.

This rearrangement joins TRBV5-1 to TRBJ1-6; 7 bases agree with TRBD1. Per germline, CDR1 SGHRS and CDR2 YFSETQ. V shed 2 bases, J shed 7 bases, and the junction held 6 bases outside the gene matches. This CDR3 region has 15 residues. The CDR3 sequence: CASSLQGQPNSPLHF. CDR3 nucleotides: TGCGCCAGCAGCTTACAGGGACAGCCCAATTCACCCCTCCACTTT.

This clone has just one count. V gene TRBV5-1 combines with J gene TRBJ2-7; D unresolved. Germline V gives CDR1 SGHRS, CDR2 YFSETQ. With 0 bases removed from V and 1 base from J, the gap between germline ends came to 11 bases. The CDR3 consists of 15 residues. Written as DNA, the CDR3 is TGCGCCAGCAGCTTGGCATTCACTTCATCCTACGAGCAGTACTTC. Protein sequence: CASSLAFTSSYEQYF.

The rearrangement joins TRBV27 to TRBJ1-3, with TRBD1 matching 11 bases. Germline V gives CDR1 MNHEY, CDR2 SMNVEV (reference sequence). Trimming removed 3 bases from V and 2 bases from J; junction bases left unmatched: 0. The CDR3 loop spans 15 amino acids. This CDR3 is CASSLGQGAGNTIYF. The CDR3 DNA reads as TGTGCCAGCAGTTTGGGACAGGGGGCTGGAAACACCATATATTTT.

This rearrangement joins TRBV5-1 to TRBJ1-1; D may be TRBD1 (6 bases). Germline CDR1 reads SGHRS; CDR2 reads YFSETQ. V lost 4 bases and J 0 bases, leaving 10 bases between the germline ends. This CDR3 comprises 14 residues. Here the CDR3 reads CASSVRGMNTEAFF. The CDR3 region has the DNA TGCGCCAGCAGCGTCAGGGGAATGAACACTGAAGCTTTCTTT. The variable domain in full, with the rest retrieved from reference TRBV5-1 and TRBJ1-1, is KAGVTQTPRYLIKTRGQQVTLSCSPISGHRSVSWYQQTPGQGLQFLFEYFSETQRNKGNFPGRFSGRQFSNSRSEMNVSTLELGDSALYLCASSVRGMNTEAFFGQGTRLTVV.